This T cell receptor beta chain was recovered during a study of identical twins. General study findings and limits: One should note that invariant MAIT and iNKT cells could partly confound zero-insertion analyses.

This clonotype was picked up a small number of times. Its specificity is not known. A universal primer binding site was introduced by template switching. The final cDNA contained unique molecular identifiers. One entry per CDR3 protein results from TCRdb running MiXCR on the 5' RACE reads. Altogether around 490,000 distinct CDR3 sequences are present, roughly 15% being singletons, with the ten largest covering around 0.48%. The length of the CDR3 is 12 residues. Germline V gene sequence: CDR1 DFQATT, CDR2 SNEGSKA (reference sequence). With V trimmed by 7 bases and J by 5 bases, 3 bases remained unmatched. This sample also belongs to another study, concerning yellow fever vaccine responses in identical twins.

The TCR sequence derives from a woman between 18 and 29 years old in good health. The genes are TRBV20-1 and TRBJ2-5; 11 nucleotides agree with TRBD2. Sample: CD4+ T cells sorted from blood. CDR3 coding DNA: TGCAGTGTAGCGGGAGGGCCTGAGACCCAGTACTTC. As protein: CSVAGGPETQYF.